The 2 T cell receptor beta chains presented below share a single source sample, sequenced in a study of early T cells in non-severe SARS-CoV-2 infection. TCRdb recomputed calls from the 5' RACE reads with MiXCR, one row per CDR3 protein. The sample contains about 66,000 distinct CDR3 sequences, 8% to 9.5% of which appear only once. The material sequenced was whole blood. These TCRs come from an adult who was a healthcare worker with PCR-confirmed SARS-CoV-2 infection or an uninfected control (not recorded which).

This clonotype showed up just a few times. The chain recombines TRBV9 with TRBJ2-3, with D hard to call. Germline CDR1 and CDR2: SGDLS and YYNGEE. The CDR3 spans 14 residues. The V end was cut by 3 bases, the J end by 2 bases, with 10 bases between. The CDR3 is CASSGDIHTDTQYF. The CDR3, as DNA: TGTGCCAGCAGCGGCGACATACACACAGATACGCAGTATTTT.

A word on this clonotype: Relative to the germline gene, one junction end is altered; a read error may explain this. This CDR3 reads CSAAQGSENTIYF. The CDR3, as DNA: TGCAGTGCTGCTCAGGGCTCTGAAAACACCATATATTTT. The chain employs TRBV20-1 and TRBJ1-3; possible D gene TRBD1, 5 bases. Germline V lookup: CDR1 DFQATT, CDR2 SNEGSKA (reference sequence). The CDR3 covers 13 residues.